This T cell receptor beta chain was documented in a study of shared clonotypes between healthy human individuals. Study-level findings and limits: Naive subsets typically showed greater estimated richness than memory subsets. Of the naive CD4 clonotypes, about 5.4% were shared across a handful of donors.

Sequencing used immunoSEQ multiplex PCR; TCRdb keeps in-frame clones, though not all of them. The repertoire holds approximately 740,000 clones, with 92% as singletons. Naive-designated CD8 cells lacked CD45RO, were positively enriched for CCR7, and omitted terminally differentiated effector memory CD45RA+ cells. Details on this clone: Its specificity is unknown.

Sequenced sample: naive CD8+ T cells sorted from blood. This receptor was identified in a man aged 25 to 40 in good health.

The CDR3 DNA reads as TGTGCCAGCAGCACTTTACAGGGGATGGTGGAGACCCAGTACTTC. This encodes CASSTLQGMVETQYF. The chain has TRBV5-6 and TRBJ2-5, with TRBD1 identical over 7 bases. The junction had 11 bases not matched to a gene; V was cut back by 4 bases and J by 5 bases. Germline CDR1 and CDR2: SGHDT and YYEEEE. The CDR3 length is 15 residues.